The clone carrying this T cell receptor beta chain came up many times. Its matching antigen is unknown. As it was prepared, the TCRbeta library received unique molecular identifiers. MiXCR, run by TCRdb on the PCR reads, gives a single entry per CDR3 protein. The sample lists 300,000 to 400,000 distinct CDR3 sequences, under 20% occurring once. The source of the sample is a study of T-cell reconstitution after alpha-beta-depleted transplantation in children. Study findings and constraints: About two months after transplant, alpha-beta T cells reportedly came from several hundred expanded graft clones.

The receptor was isolated from a male patient aged 2-10 years who had a stem cell transplant for acute lymphoblastic leukemia, so the T cells may come from the graft donor. Sequences were derived from PBMCs, mostly from graft donor cells, sampled 360 days after TCRalphabeta/CD19-depleted stem cell transplant.

CDR3 sequence (DNA): TGTGCCAGCAGCGTAGATGGGGGGCTCGAGCAGTACTTC. Protein product: CASSVDGGLEQYF. The genes are TRBV9 and TRBJ2-7; the D gene could be TRBD1 or TRBD2 (6 bases each). V dropped 0 bases and J dropped 6 bases, with 10 bases sitting between them. The CDR3 consists of 13 residues. Germline V gene lookup returns CDR1 SGDLS and CDR2 YYNGEE.